Below are 23 T cell receptor beta chains sequenced from a single sample in a study of T cell responses to AZD1222 COVID-19 vaccine. Sequencing was performed with immunoSEQ multiplex PCR; in TCRdb, only in-frame clones are kept and a portion is missing. Of roughly 96,000 clones in the sample, around nine tenths are singletons; the top ten hold 12%. The material was peripheral blood, obtained 28 days after the second AZD1222 dose. The receptors derive from an adult who received the AZD1222 COVID-19 vaccine.

The V call is TRBV14, the J call TRBJ2-7; TRBD2 is a possible D gene (6 bases). The V end lost 3 bases, the J end lost 6 bases, and 15 bases lay between the germline ends. The CDR3 totals 14 residues. The germline V gene has CDR1 SGHDN and CDR2 FVKESK. The CDR3 reads CASSQYGGSGEQYF. In DNA, the CDR3 is TGTGCCAGCAGCCAGTACGGGGGAAGCGGCGAGCAGTACTTC.

CDR3 in amino acids: CASSLPQGYNYGYTF. The CDR3 DNA reads as TGTGCCAGCAGCTTACCACAGGGATATAACTATGGCTACACCTTC. This chain joins TRBV7-9 and TRBJ1-2, with D possibly matching TRBD1 (6 bases). The CDR3 sequence is 15 residues long. V was pared by 2 bases and J by 1 base, with 11 bases between. Germline V gives CDR1 SEHNR, CDR2 FQNEAQ (reference sequence).

This chain uses TRBV29-1 with TRBJ2-1; the match to TRBD2 covers 14 bases. J lost 9 bases, V lost 7 bases, and 2 bases had no gene match. There are 12 residues in the CDR3. Germline loops: CDR1 SQVTM, CDR2 ANQGSEA. CDR3 sequence (DNA): TGCAGCGGGGGACTAGCGGGAGCTGAGCAGTTCTTC. Translated: CSGGLAGAEQFF.

The rearrangement links TRBV11-2 to TRBJ2-3; D assignment may be TRBD1 or TRBD2 (5 bases each). CDR3 length: 13 residues. The germline V and J ends were trimmed by 3 bases and 4 bases, with 8 bases remaining between them. CDR1 and CDR2 (germline): SGHAT, FQNNGV. The chain's CDR3 is CASSLGTPDTQYF. In DNA, the CDR3 is TGTGCCAGCAGCTTGGGGACGCCAGATACGCAGTATTTT. The full variable domain, rest sourced from reference TRBV11-2 and TRBJ2-3, is EAGVAQSPRYKIIEKRQSVAFWCNPISGHATLYWYQQILGQGPKLLIQFQNNGVVDDSQLPKDRFSAERLKGVDSTLKIQPAKLEDSAVYLCASSLGTPDTQYFGPGTRLTVL.

The chain uses TRBV5-1 and TRBJ2-1; 9 bases match TRBD2. The junction had 6 bases not matched to a gene; V was cut back by 2 bases and J by 3 bases. This CDR3 has 16 amino acids. Germline CDR1 is SGHRS and CDR2 is YFSETQ. The CDR3 DNA sequence: TGCGCCAGCAGCTTCAATAGCGGGGGCCGCTACAATGAGCAGTTCTTC. Translation gives CASSFNSGGRYNEQFF.

This clone showed up just a few times. The chain carries TRBV5-1 and TRBJ1-6; D gene ambiguous. With 0 bases removed from V and 8 bases from J, the gap between germline ends came to 12 bases. Looked up from germline, CDR1 is SGHRS and CDR2 is YFSETQ. The length of the CDR3 is 15 residues. CDR3: CASSLANPADSPLHF. The DNA of the CDR3 is TGCGCCAGCAGCTTGGCAAATCCGGCGGATTCACCCCTCCACTTT. Filled out from reference TRBV5-1 and TRBJ1-6, the complete variable domain reads KAGVTQTPRYLIKTRGQQVTLSCSPISGHRSVSWYQQTPGQGLQFLFEYFSETQRNKGNFPGRFSGRQFSNSRSEMNVSTLELGDSALYLCASSLANPADSPLHFGNGTRLTVT.

The rearrangement uses TRBV7-3 and TRBJ2-1; maybe TRBD1 (6 bases). This CDR3 contains 15 residues. Germline CDR1 reads SGHTA; CDR2 reads FQGTGA. V dropped 5 bases and J dropped 7 bases, with 18 bases sitting between them. The CDR3 spells CASSQGPRDANEQFF. The CDR3, as DNA: TGTGCCAGCAGCCAGGGGCCACGGGATGCAAATGAGCAGTTCTTC.

V usage is TRBV11-3 and J usage is TRBJ1-2; TRBD1 matches at 9 bases. Germline V gene lookup returns CDR1 SGHNT and CDR2 YENEEA. The CDR3 is 15 residues long. Unmatched junction bases numbered 13, after V lost 6 bases and J lost 8 bases. The CDR3 coding sequence is TGTGCCAGCAGTCCCCTGGACAGGGGCTATGAAGGCTACACCTTC. Encoded protein: CASSPLDRGYEGYTF. Drawing the rest from reference TRBV11-3 and TRBJ1-2, the complete variable domain is EAGVVQSPRYKIIEKKQPVAFWCNPISGHNTLYWYLQNLGQGPELLIRYENEEAVDDSQLPKDRFSAERLKGVDSTLKIQPAELGDSAVYLCASSPLDRGYEGYTFGSGTRLTVV.

The chain combines TRBV27 with TRBJ2-6; no definite D call. Per the germline V gene, CDR1 is MNHEY and CDR2 is SMNVEV (reference sequence). Trimming stripped 6 bases from V and 0 bases from J, with 9 bases between. CDR3 length: 15 residues. This chain's CDR3 is CASRNPSSGANVLTF. The CDR3 region has the DNA TGTGCCAGCAGAAACCCCAGCTCTGGGGCCAACGTCCTGACTTTC.

The V gene is TRBV12-3 or TRBV12-4, the J gene TRBJ1-2, with 9 bases lining up with TRBD1. This CDR3 is 13 amino acids long. J gave up 8 bases and V 5 bases, and 6 bases lay outside the gene matches. DNA for the CDR3: TGTGCCAGCAGTGTACCCGGGACAGGGGGCTACACCTTC. Protein: CASSVPGTGGYTF.

The chain is built from TRBV11-2 and TRBJ1-3, with a possible D match to TRBD1 (5 bases). Germline V gene data show CDR1 as SGHAT and CDR2 as FQNNGV. V was trimmed by 5 bases and J by 4 bases, leaving 9 bases between them. The CDR3 has 13 amino acids. The CDR3 protein is CASSPGTGNTIYF. CDR3 sequence (DNA): TGTGCCAGCAGCCCCGGGACGGGAAACACCATATATTTT.

The chain carries TRBV5-4 and TRBJ1-1; D possibly corresponds to TRBD1 (5 bases). Germline CDR1 is SGHNT and CDR2 is YYREEE (reference sequence). Trimming removed 4 bases at V and 1 base at J, with 11 bases between. The CDR3 contains 14 residues. The CDR3 bases are TGTGCCAGCAGCATGACAGTATCGAACACTGAAGCTTTCTTT. Residues: CASSMTVSNTEAFF. Full variable domain (rest looked up from reference TRBV5-4 and TRBJ1-1): ETGVTQSPTHLIKTRGQQVTLRCSSQSGHNTVSWYQQALGQGPQFIFQYYREEENGRGNFPPRFSGLQFPNYSSELNVNALELDDSALYLCASSMTVSNTEAFFGQGTRLTVV.

The genes are TRBV29-1 and TRBJ1-1; D is uncertain. Trimming took 4 bases from V and 1 from J, leaving 4 bases between them. The CDR3 spans 11 residues. Germline V gene data show CDR1 as SQVTM and CDR2 as ANQGSEA. The CDR3 DNA is TGCAGCGTTGGCAGGAACACTGAAGCTTTCTTT. Its translation: CSVGRNTEAFF.

This chain uses TRBV6-5 with TRBJ2-3; D could derive from TRBD1 or TRBD2 (6 bases each). Germline assignment: CDR1 MNHEY and CDR2 SVGAGI. This CDR3 comprises 15 residues. V lost 0 bases, J lost 0 bases, and 7 bases lay in between. The CDR3 sequence: CASSYSGGSTDTQYF. The DNA of the CDR3 is TGTGCCAGCAGTTACTCGGGGGGCAGCACAGATACGCAGTATTTT.

This chain links TRBV5-6 with TRBJ1-5; no clear D. Deletions cut 2 bases from V and 3 bases from J, with 9 bases between. The CDR3 length is 14 residues. The germline V gene has CDR1 SGHDT and CDR2 YYEEEE. CDR3 bases: TGTGCCAGCAGCTTTGGCGGGTTCAATCAGCCCCAGCATTTT. It is translated as CASSFGGFNQPQHF.

This sequence joins TRBV5-1 and TRBJ2-3, with D perhaps being TRBD1 or TRBD2 (6 bases each). The germline V and J ends were trimmed by 3 bases and 4 bases, with 18 bases remaining between them. This CDR3 comprises 16 residues. Germline V gives CDR1 SGHRS, CDR2 YFSETQ. This CDR3 reads CASSWGDTYKADTQYF. Here the CDR3 DNA reads TGCGCCAGCAGCTGGGGGGACACGTACAAGGCAGATACGCAGTATTTT.

The rearrangement uses TRBV5-6 and TRBJ1-1; perhaps TRBD1 as D (6 bases). Germline CDR1 and CDR2: SGHDT and YYEEEE. Trimming left V 0 bases short and J 7 bases short, with 10 bases between. The CDR3 loop spans 13 amino acids. CDR3 protein: CASSLARGGEAFF. DNA for the CDR3: TGTGCCAGCAGCTTGGCCAGGGGTGGTGAAGCTTTCTTT.

The chain links TRBV30 to TRBJ1-1; the match to TRBD1 covers 8 bases. Germline lookup yields CDR1 GTSNPN and CDR2 SVGIG (reference sequence). This CDR3 spans 14 amino acids. V lost 0 bases to trimming and J lost 6 bases; unmatched junction nucleotides: 6. The CDR3 nucleotides are TGTGCCTGGAGTGTATTGCAGGGGGCCCCTGAAGCTTTCTTT. This encodes CAWSVLQGAPEAFF.

V is TRBV30 and J is TRBJ2-2, with a tentative D call TRBD1 (6 bases). Germline CDR1 and CDR2: GTSNPN and SVGIG (reference sequence). There are 13 residues in the CDR3. This chain's CDR3 is CAIRRGGTGELFF. CDR3 coding DNA: TGTGCTATACGACGAGGGGGTACCGGGGAGCTGTTTTTT.

This chain links TRBV5-1 with TRBJ2-6; no clear D gene. Trimming left V 7 bases short and J 1 base short, with 6 bases between. The germline V gene has CDR1 SGHRS and CDR2 YFSETQ. The CDR3 is made up of 13 amino acids. CDR3 loop: CASQTSGANVLTF. The CDR3 DNA reads as TGCGCCAGCCAGACGTCTGGGGCCAACGTCCTGACTTTC.

V is TRBV4-1 and J is TRBJ2-1, with D perhaps TRBD2 (5 bases). Germline V lookup: CDR1 MGHRA, CDR2 YSYEKL. V lost 0 bases, J lost 6 bases, and 12 bases lay in between. The CDR3 extends over 15 amino acids. The CDR3 sequence: CASSQDYSGGNEQFF. In nucleotides, the CDR3 is TGCGCCAGCAGCCAAGATTACTCTGGAGGCAATGAGCAGTTCTTC.

This chain connects TRBV5-1 to TRBJ1-2; no definite D call. Germline lookup yields CDR1 SGHRS and CDR2 YFSETQ. The CDR3 runs 11 residues. The V end was cut by 0 bases, the J end by 6 bases, with 3 bases between. The CDR3 sequence: CASSLDDGYTF. The DNA of the CDR3 is TGCGCCAGCAGCTTGGATGATGGCTACACCTTC.

The chain combines TRBV18 with TRBJ1-3; a weak D match, TRBD1 (5 bases). The CDR3 contains 16 residues. Between the trimmed V and J ends, which lost 2 bases and 0 bases, there was a span of 11 bases. Germline CDR1 is KGHSH and CDR2 is LQKENI. The CDR3: CASSPAADNSGNTIYF. The CDR3 DNA is TGTGCCAGCTCACCAGCCGCGGACAACTCTGGAAACACCATATATTTT.